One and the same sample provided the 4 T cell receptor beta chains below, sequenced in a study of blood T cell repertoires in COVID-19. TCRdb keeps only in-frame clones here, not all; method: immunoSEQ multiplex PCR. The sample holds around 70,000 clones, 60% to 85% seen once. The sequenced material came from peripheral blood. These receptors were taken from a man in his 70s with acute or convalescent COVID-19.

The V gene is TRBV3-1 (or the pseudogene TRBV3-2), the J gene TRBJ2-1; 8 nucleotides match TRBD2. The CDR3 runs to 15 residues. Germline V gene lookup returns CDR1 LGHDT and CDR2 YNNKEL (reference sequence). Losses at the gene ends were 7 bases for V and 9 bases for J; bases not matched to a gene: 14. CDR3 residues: CASTLSPSGRAEQFF. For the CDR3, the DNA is TGTGCCAGCACTTTAAGCCCCAGCGGGAGAGCTGAGCAGTTCTTC.

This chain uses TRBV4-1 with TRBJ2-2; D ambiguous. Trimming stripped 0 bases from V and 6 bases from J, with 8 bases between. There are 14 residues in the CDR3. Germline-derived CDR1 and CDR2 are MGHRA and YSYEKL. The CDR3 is CASSQDPRAGELFF. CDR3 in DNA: TGCGCCAGCAGCCAAGATCCCCGGGCCGGGGAGCTGTTTTTT.

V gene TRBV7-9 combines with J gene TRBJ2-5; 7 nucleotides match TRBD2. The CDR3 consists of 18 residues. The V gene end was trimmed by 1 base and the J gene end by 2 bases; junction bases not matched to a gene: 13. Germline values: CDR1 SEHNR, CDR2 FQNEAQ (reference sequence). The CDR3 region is CASSLGEAAGVLQETQYF. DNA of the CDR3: TGTGCCAGCAGCTTAGGAGAGGCGGCGGGAGTTTTACAAGAGACCCAGTACTTC.

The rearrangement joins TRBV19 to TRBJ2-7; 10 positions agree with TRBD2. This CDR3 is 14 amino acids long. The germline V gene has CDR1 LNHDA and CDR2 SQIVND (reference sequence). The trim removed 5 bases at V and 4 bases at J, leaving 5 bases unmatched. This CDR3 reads CASSRLAGVYEQYF. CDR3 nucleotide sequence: TGTGCCAGTAGTCGGCTAGCGGGAGTGTACGAGCAGTACTTC.